The 25 T cell receptor beta chains in this list originate from one sample, sequenced in a study of T-cell memory formation after mild COVID-19. Each CDR3 protein gets one entry after TCRdb re-called the 5' RACE reads with MiXCR. The sample shows approximately 290,000 distinct CDR3 sequences, over 7% of them seen only once. Material: PBMCs or a T cell subset sorted from them (not recorded which). The receptors here all came from a man between 18 and 29 years old who had mild COVID-19 (a few samples of this study predate the infection). Cell type and time point are not known.

This clonotype turned up a few times. This rearrangement joins TRBV7-3 to TRBJ2-3, with D possibly being TRBD2 (6 bases). The length of the CDR3 is 17 residues. The ends were cut back, 1 base at V and 0 bases at J, with 14 bases in the middle. The V gene's germline CDR1 is SGHTA and CDR2 FQGTGA. DNA of the CDR3: TGTGCCAGCAGCTTAAACCCAGCGGGTTTTAGCACAGATACGCAGTATTTT. Protein: CASSLNPAGFSTDTQYF. Supplemented by reference TRBV7-3 and TRBJ2-3, the full variable domain reads GAGVSQTPSNKVTEKGKYVELRCDPISGHTALYWYRQSLGQGPEFLIYFQGTGAADDSGLPNDRFFAVRPEGSVSTLKIQRTERGDSAVYLCASSLNPAGFSTDTQYFGPGTRLTVL.

This clonotype was recorded once. The chain combines TRBV5-1 with TRBJ2-2; possibly TRBD1 or TRBD2 for D (5 bases each). This CDR3 has 16 residues. V gave up 1 base and J gave up 7 bases, with 17 bases separating them. CDR1 and CDR2 (germline): SGHRS, YFSETQ. The CDR3 loop reads CASSLHGDGSGGELFF. CDR3 in DNA: TGCGCCAGCAGCTTGCACGGGGACGGCTCGGGCGGGGAGCTGTTTTTT.

This clonotype was detected only a few times. The CDR3 spells CSVEGPHSQETQYF. CDR3 bases: TGCAGCGTTGAAGGTCCCCACTCCCAAGAGACCCAGTACTTC. The chain uses TRBV29-1 and TRBJ2-5; no firm D call. The CDR3 is 14 amino acids. Trimming cost V 1 base and J 1 base, with 10 bases left between them. Per the germline V gene, CDR1 is SQVTM and CDR2 is ANQGSEA.

In DNA form, the CDR3 reads TGTGCCATCAGTGAGTCGATTAGCGGGTCCTCCTACGAGCAGTACTTC. Its protein product is CAISESISGSSYEQYF. J is TRBJ2-7 and V is TRBV10-3, with 7 bases that match TRBD2. The CDR3 contains 16 residues. Per germline, CDR1 ENHRY and CDR2 SYGVKD. With 0 bases clipped from V and 0 bases from J, the junction kept 5 bases outside the gene matches.

This clonotype was detected a few times. The chain employs TRBV12-3 or TRBV12-4 and TRBJ1-2, with D uncertain. There are 14 residues in the CDR3. V shed 2 bases and J shed 7 bases, with 14 bases lying between them. CDR3 sequence: CASSLIRVQSGYTF. The CDR3 nucleotides read TGTGCCAGCAGTTTAATAAGGGTCCAGAGTGGCTACACCTTC.

This clonotype was seen a handful of times. V is TRBV7-9 and J is TRBJ2-2; possibly TRBD1 or TRBD2 for D (5 bases each). The CDR3 consists of 17 residues. The V and J ends lost 4 bases and 1 base respectively, with 16 bases between them. CDR1 and CDR2 (germline): SEHNR, FQNEAQ (reference sequence). The CDR3 sequence is CASSYPGTTGNTGELFF. The CDR3 bases are TGTGCCAGCAGCTACCCCGGGACGACCGGGAACACCGGGGAGCTGTTTTTT. The full variable domain, completed using reference TRBV7-9 and TRBJ2-2, is DTGVSQNPRHKITKRGQNVTFRCDPISEHNRLYWYRQTLGQGPEFLTYFQNEAQLEKSRLLSDRFSAERPKGSFSTLEIQRTEQGDSAMYLCASSYPGTTGNTGELFFGEGSRLTVL.

The chain is built from TRBV2 and TRBJ1-3; D not resolved. Germline CDR1 reads SNHLY; CDR2 reads FYNNEI. V lost 6 bases and J lost 0, with 12 bases in between. This CDR3 has 15 amino acids. The CDR3 loop reads CASRRALFSGNTIYF. The DNA of the CDR3 is TGTGCCAGCAGGAGGGCTCTATTCTCTGGAAACACCATATATTTT.

This clonotype was seen a handful of times. This chain links TRBV4-2 with TRBJ2-7, with 7 bases fitting TRBD1. Germline trimming cut 1 base from V and 2 bases from J; bases unmatched to any gene: 8. The CDR3 covers 16 residues. Looked up from germline, CDR1 is LGHNA and CDR2 is YNFKEQ. Written as DNA, the CDR3 is TGTGCCAGCAGCCAAGCCCCGGGACAGATGACCTACGAGCAGTACTTC. It is translated as CASSQAPGQMTYEQYF.

This clonotype was counted many times. This chain links TRBV10-3 with TRBJ2-5; no definite D call. Trimming took 3 bases from V and 5 from J, leaving 13 bases between them. Per the germline V gene, CDR1 is ENHRY and CDR2 is SYGVKD. The CDR3 covers 14 residues. DNA of the CDR3: TGTGCCATCAGTGAAGAACGGATGCGGGAGACCCAGTACTTC. This encodes CAISEERMRETQYF.

CDR3 nucleotides: TGTGCCAGCAGCCTCCAGACAGACAATCAGCCCCAGCATTTT. It is translated as CASSLQTDNQPQHF. The chain employs TRBV12-3 or TRBV12-4 and TRBJ1-5; D is possibly TRBD1 (5 bases). The CDR3 sequence is 14 residues long. Trimming left V 6 bases short and J 3 bases short, with 12 bases between.

Many counts were recorded for this clonotype. The chain recombines TRBV7-2 with TRBJ1-1; D possibly corresponds to TRBD1 (6 bases). Trimming took 7 bases from V and 1 from J, leaving 22 bases between them. The germline CDR1 and CDR2 sequences are SGHTA and FQGNSA. The CDR3 has 17 amino acids. The CDR3 DNA is TGTGCCAGCACCGTATTGACAGGACGGGGAAGGAACACTGAAGCTTTCTTT. Translation gives CASTVLTGRGRNTEAFF.

This clonotype showed up many times. The DNA for the CDR3 is TGTGCCAGCAGCCCCAATGCGGGGGCACAGGGAAACATTCAGTACTTC. Protein product: CASSPNAGAQGNIQYF. V gene TRBV4-2 combines with J gene TRBJ2-4; perhaps TRBD2 as D (7 bases). Germline values: CDR1 LGHNA, CDR2 YNFKEQ. With 4 bases removed from V and 6 bases from J, the gap between germline ends came to 19 bases. This CDR3 region has 16 residues.

This clonotype was detected only a few times. The gene calls are TRBV2 and TRBJ2-1; D may match TRBD1 or TRBD2 (6 bases each). The V gene lost 8 bases and the J gene lost 4 bases, with 9 bases spanning the gap. The CDR3 is 12 residues long. Germline CDR1 reads SNHLY; CDR2 reads FYNNEI. DNA for the CDR3: TGTGCCAGCGGGGGGCCGTACAATGAGCAGTTCTTC. This codes for CASGGPYNEQFF.

This chain connects TRBV5-5 to TRBJ1-2; D call uncertain. The CDR3 loop spans 13 amino acids. Trimming left V 0 bases short and J 10 bases short, with 13 bases between. Germline V gene lookup returns CDR1 SGHKS and CDR2 YYEKEE (reference sequence). This CDR3 is CASSLEASIFYTF. For the CDR3, the DNA is TGTGCCAGCAGCTTGGAAGCCTCGATCTTCTACACCTTC.

A few counts support this clonotype. The V gene is TRBV10-3, the J gene TRBJ2-3, with 9 bases fitting TRBD1. V trimming: 4 bases; J trimming: 4 bases; junction bases outside the gene matches: 6. This CDR3 is 15 amino acids long. The germline V gene has CDR1 ENHRY and CDR2 SYGVKD. CDR3 sequence: CAISGGGQGSDTQYF. CDR3 nucleotides: TGTGCCATCAGTGGCGGGGGACAGGGCTCAGATACGCAGTATTTT.

This chain connects TRBV4-1 to TRBJ2-5; 8 bases line up with TRBD2. V trimming: 1 base; J trimming: 4 bases; junction bases outside the gene matches: 8. Germline lookup yields CDR1 MGHRA and CDR2 YSYEKL. The CDR3 covers 16 residues. Written as DNA, the CDR3 is TGCGCCAGCAGCCAAGCGGGAGGGCTAGCGGTAGAGACCCAGTACTTC. Translated: CASSQAGGLAVETQYF.

This clonotype was recorded a few times. The genes are TRBV12-3 or TRBV12-4 and TRBJ1-5; TRBD1 matches at 7 bases. This CDR3 region has 13 residues. Unmatched junction bases numbered 4, after V lost 5 bases and J lost 6 bases. The CDR3 loop is CASSTGESQPQHF. The CDR3 DNA is TGTGCCAGCAGTACAGGGGAAAGTCAGCCCCAGCATTTT.

This clonotype was detected only a few times. The chain employs TRBV10-3 and TRBJ1-1, with TRBD1 identical over 8 bases. V lost 11 bases and J lost 0; bases outside the gene matches: 5. Germline values: CDR1 ENHRY, CDR2 SYGVKD. The CDR3 runs to 13 residues. The CDR3 sequence: CALTTGVNTEAFF. The CDR3 nucleotides are TGTGCCTTAACGACAGGGGTGAACACTGAAGCTTTCTTT.

This clonotype was picked up many times. The chain combines TRBV7-9 with TRBJ2-2, with TRBD1 identical over 10 bases. The CDR3 length is 16 residues. V was clipped by 5 bases and J by 3 bases; unmatched bases: 6. Looked up from germline, CDR1 is SEHNR and CDR2 is FQNEAQ (reference sequence). CDR3 in DNA: TGTGCCAGCAGCCGTTCCGGGACAGGGGACACCGGGGAGCTGTTTTTT. Its protein is CASSRSGTGDTGELFF.

The rearrangement links TRBV21-1 to TRBJ2-5; the listed D gene, TRBD1, was not tested against the DNA. TRBV21-1 is given as a pseudogene. The CDR3 length is 14 residues. CDR3 region: CASSNWGWRETQYF. The DNA for the CDR3 is TGTGCCAGCAGCAATTGGGGGTGGCGAGAGACCCAGTACTTC.

There are a few counts of this clonotype. The chain recombines TRBV3-1 with TRBJ2-6; D not certain. Germline CDR1 and CDR2: LGHDT and YNNKEL (reference sequence). This CDR3 has 15 residues. V was cut by 4 bases and J by 3 bases, with 10 bases left in between. The DNA for the CDR3 is TGTGCCAGCAGCCTTGGGCTGGGTGGGGCCAACGTCCTGACTTTC. The encoded protein is CASSLGLGGANVLTF.

V and J are TRBV6-5 and TRBJ1-2, with 7 bases fitting TRBD1. CDR1 is MNHEY, CDR2 SVGAGI, per germline. This CDR3 comprises 14 residues. V gave up 6 bases and J gave up 3 bases; unmatched junction bases: 7. The DNA for the CDR3 is TGTGCCAGCAGATACAGGGGAGGGGACTATGGCTACACCTTC. This codes for CASRYRGGDYGYTF.

In this sample, this clonotype turned up a few times. The chain recombines TRBV30 with TRBJ2-3; D perhaps matches TRBD2 (6 bases). CDR3 size: 14 residues. V dropped 5 bases and J dropped 4 bases, with 16 bases sitting between them. Germline lookup yields CDR1 GTSNPN and CDR2 SVGIG (reference sequence). The CDR3 DNA reads TGTGCCTGGGGAACGATGCCGGGGGCAGATACGCAGTATTTT. It encodes CAWGTMPGADTQYF.

This clonotype showed up many times. This chain links TRBV6-5 with TRBJ1-5; D uncertain. V was shortened by 5 bases and J by 2 bases, with 7 bases between the two germline ends. Germline V CDR1 and CDR2: MNHEY, SVGAGI. The CDR3 totals 13 residues. DNA of the CDR3: TGTGCCAGCAGTCCACGCGGCAATCAGCCCCAGCATTTT. This gives the protein CASSPRGNQPQHF.

The V gene is TRBV20-1, the J gene TRBJ1-2; 10 positions match TRBD1. The length of the CDR3 is 12 residues. Trimming at V came to 5 bases and at J to 7 bases, leaving 4 bases not matched to a gene. The germline V gene encodes CDR1 DFQATT and CDR2 SNEGSKA (reference sequence). The CDR3 here is CSAYDRGLGYTF. CDR3 DNA: TGCAGTGCTTACGACAGGGGGCTTGGCTACACCTTC.